This TCR beta chain was captured by sequencing in a study of T cell responses to AZD1222 COVID-19 vaccine. TCRdb's copy holds only in-frame clones and misses some; the assay was immunoSEQ multiplex PCR. Among some 170,000 clones, about 92% were seen once, and the ten largest hold about 0.9%. This CDR3 region has 13 residues. The germline CDR1 and CDR2 sequences are MNHEY and SVGAGI. The germline V and J ends were trimmed by 4 bases and 8 bases, with 14 bases remaining between them. About this clone itself: Its specificity is unknown.

Overall study results and limits: Mostly white British, mostly female donors; authors suggested clonal diversity may be underestimated.

The sequence was collected from an adult in good health. V is TRBV6-5 and J is TRBJ1-2; TRBD1 might be the D (6 bases). The sample in question was peripheral blood, obtained on day 0 of AZD1222 vaccination. The CDR3 sequence: CASSLNRDGGYTF. In DNA, the CDR3 is TGTGCCAGCAGTTTAAACAGGGACGGAGGCTACACCTTC.